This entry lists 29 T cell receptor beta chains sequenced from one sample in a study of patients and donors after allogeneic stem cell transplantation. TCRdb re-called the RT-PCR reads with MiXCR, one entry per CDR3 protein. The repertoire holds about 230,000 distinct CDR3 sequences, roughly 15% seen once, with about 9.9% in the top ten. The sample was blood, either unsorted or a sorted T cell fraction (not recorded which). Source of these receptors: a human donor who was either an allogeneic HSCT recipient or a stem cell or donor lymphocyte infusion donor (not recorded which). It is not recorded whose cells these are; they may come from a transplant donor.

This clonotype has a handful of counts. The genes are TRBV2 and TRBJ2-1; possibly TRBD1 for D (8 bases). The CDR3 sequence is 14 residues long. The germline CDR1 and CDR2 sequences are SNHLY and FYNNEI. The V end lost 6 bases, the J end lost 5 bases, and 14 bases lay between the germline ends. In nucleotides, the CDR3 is TGTGCCAGCAGAGACAGGGGAGGGAACAATGAGCAGTTCTTC. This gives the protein CASRDRGGNNEQFF.

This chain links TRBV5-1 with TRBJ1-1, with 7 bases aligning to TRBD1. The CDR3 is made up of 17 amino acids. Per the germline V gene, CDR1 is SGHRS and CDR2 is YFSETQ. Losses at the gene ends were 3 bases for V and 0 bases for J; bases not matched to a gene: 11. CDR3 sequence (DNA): TGCGCCAGCAGCTCCTTAGGGGGCGGGGGTATGAACACTGAAGCTTTCTTT. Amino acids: CASSSLGGGGMNTEAFF.

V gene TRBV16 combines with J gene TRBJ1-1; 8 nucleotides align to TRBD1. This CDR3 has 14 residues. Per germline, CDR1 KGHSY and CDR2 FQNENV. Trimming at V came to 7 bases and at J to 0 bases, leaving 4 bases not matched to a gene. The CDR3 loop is CASTMDRVNTEAFF. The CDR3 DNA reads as TGTGCCAGCACTATGGACAGGGTGAACACTGAAGCTTTCTTT. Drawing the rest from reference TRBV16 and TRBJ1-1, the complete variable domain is GEEVAQTPKHLVRGEGQKAKLYCAPIKGHSYVFWYQQVLKNEFKFLISFQNENVFDETGMPKERFSAKCLPNSPCSLEIQATKLEDSAVYFCASTMDRVNTEAFFGQGTRLTVV.

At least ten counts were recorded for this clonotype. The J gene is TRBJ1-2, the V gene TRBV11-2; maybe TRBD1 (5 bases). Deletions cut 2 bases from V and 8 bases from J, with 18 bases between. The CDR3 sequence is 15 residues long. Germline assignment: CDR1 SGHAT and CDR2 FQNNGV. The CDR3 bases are TGTGCCAGCAGCTTAATCGGGGACGGGGGAAGAGGCTACACCTTC. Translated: CASSLIGDGGRGYTF.

This CDR3 reads CASSPAYRGRMNTEAFF. The CDR3 nucleotides read TGCGCCAGCAGCCCCGCCTACAGGGGCCGGATGAACACTGAAGCTTTCTTT. This chain uses TRBV5-1 with TRBJ1-1; 7 positions agree with TRBD1. From germline, CDR1 is SGHRS and CDR2 YFSETQ. V lost 4 bases to trimming and J lost 0 bases; unmatched junction nucleotides: 12. The CDR3 is 17 residues long.

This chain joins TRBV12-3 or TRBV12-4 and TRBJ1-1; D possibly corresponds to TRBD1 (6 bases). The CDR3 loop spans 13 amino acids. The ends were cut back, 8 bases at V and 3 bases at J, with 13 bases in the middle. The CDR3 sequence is CASREQGYTEAFF. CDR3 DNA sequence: TGTGCCAGCCGGGAACAGGGTTACACTGAAGCTTTCTTT.

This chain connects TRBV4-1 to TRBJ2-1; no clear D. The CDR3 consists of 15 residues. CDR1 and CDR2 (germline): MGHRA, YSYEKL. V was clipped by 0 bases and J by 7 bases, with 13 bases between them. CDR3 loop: CASSQDQPGQNEQFF. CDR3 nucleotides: TGCGCCAGCAGCCAAGATCAGCCAGGCCAGAATGAGCAGTTCTTC.

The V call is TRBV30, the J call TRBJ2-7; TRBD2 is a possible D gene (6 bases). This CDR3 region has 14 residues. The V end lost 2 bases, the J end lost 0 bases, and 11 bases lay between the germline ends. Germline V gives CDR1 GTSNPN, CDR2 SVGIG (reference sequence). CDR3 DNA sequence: TGTGCCTGGAGTTATGGGGGGAGCTCCTACGAGCAGTACTTC. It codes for CAWSYGGSSYEQYF.

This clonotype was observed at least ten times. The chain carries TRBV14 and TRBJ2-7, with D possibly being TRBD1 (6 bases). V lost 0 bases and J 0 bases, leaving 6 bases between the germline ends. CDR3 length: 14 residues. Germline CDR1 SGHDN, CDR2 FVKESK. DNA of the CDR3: TGTGCCAGCAGCCAAGAGACAGGCTCCTACGAGCAGTACTTC. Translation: CASSQETGSYEQYF. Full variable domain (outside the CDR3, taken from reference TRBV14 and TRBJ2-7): EAGVTQFPSHSVIEKGQTVTLRCDPISGHDNLYWYRRVMGKEIKFLLHFVKESKQDESGMPNNRFLAERTGGTYSTLKVQPAELEDSGVYFCASSQETGSYEQYFGPGTRLTVT.

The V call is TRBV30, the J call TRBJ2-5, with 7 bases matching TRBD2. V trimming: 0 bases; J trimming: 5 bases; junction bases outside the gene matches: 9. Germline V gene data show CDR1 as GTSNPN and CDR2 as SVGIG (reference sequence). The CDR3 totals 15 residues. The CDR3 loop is CAWSVGAGAWETQYF. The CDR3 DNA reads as TGTGCCTGGAGTGTAGGGGCGGGAGCCTGGGAGACCCAGTACTTC.

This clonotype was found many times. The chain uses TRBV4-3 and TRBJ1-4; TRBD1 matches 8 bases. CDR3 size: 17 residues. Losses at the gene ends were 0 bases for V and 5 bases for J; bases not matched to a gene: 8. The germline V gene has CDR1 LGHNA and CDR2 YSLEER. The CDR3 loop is CASSQDPRTGMNEKLFF. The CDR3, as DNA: TGCGCCAGCAGCCAAGATCCCCGGACAGGGATGAATGAAAAACTGTTTTTT.

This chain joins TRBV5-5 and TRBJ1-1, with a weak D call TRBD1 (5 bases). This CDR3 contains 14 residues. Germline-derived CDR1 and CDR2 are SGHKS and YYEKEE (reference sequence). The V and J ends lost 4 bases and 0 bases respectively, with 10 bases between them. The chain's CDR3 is CASSRGVVNTEAFF. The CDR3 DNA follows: TGTGCCAGCAGCCGGGGGGTCGTGAACACTGAAGCTTTCTTT.

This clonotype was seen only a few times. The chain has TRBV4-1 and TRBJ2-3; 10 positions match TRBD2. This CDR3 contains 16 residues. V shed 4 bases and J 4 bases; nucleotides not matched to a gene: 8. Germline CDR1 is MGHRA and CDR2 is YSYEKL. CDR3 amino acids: CASSPWTSGQADTQYF. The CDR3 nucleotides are TGCGCCAGCAGCCCTTGGACTAGCGGTCAGGCAGATACGCAGTATTTT.

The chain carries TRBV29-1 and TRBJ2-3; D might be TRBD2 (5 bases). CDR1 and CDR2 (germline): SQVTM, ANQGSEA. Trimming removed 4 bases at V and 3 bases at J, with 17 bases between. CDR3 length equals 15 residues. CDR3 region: CSVVPVRKRTDTQYF. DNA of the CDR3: TGCAGCGTTGTTCCGGTTCGTAAGCGGACAGATACGCAGTATTTT.

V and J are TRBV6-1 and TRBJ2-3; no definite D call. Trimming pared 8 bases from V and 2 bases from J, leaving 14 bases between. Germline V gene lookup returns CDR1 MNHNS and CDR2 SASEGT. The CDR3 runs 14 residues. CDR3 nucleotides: TGTGCCAGCTCCAGGACGTACAACACAGATACGCAGTATTTT. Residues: CASSRTYNTDTQYF.

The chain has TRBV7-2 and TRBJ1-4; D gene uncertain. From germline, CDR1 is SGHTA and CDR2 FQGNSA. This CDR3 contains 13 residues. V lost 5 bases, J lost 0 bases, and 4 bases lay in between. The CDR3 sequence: CASSQSTNEKLFF. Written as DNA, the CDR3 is TGTGCCAGCAGCCAATCAACTAATGAAAAACTGTTTTTT.

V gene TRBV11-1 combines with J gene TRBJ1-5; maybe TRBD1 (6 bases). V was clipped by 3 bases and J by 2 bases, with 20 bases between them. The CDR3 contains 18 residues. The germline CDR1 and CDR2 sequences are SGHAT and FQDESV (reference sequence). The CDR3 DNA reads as TGTGCCAGCAGCTTGGGGTCGGGGCAGGGGTTAGGCAATCAGCCCCAGCATTTT. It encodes CASSLGSGQGLGNQPQHF. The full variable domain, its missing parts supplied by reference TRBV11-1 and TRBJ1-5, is EAEVAQSPRYKITEKSQAVAFWCDPISGHATLYWYRQILGQGPELLVQFQDESVVDDSQLPKDRFSAERLKGVDSTLKIQPAELGDSAMYLCASSLGSGQGLGNQPQHFGDGTRLSIL.

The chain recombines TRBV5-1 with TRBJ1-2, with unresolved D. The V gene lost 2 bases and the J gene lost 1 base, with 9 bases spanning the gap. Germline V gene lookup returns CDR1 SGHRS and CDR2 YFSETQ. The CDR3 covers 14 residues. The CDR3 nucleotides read TGCGCCAGCAGCTTTCAGCCATATAACTATGGCTACACCTTC. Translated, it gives CASSFQPYNYGYTF.

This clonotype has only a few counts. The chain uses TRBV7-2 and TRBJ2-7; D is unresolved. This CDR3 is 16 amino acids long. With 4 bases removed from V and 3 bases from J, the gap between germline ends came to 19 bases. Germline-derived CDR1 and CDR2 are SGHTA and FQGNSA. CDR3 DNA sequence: TGTGCCAGCAGCTACGACCAGCCCACGTTCTTCTACGAGCAGTACTTC. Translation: CASSYDQPTFFYEQYF. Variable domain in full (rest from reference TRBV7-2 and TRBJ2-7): GAGVSQSPSNKVTEKGKDVELRCDPISGHTALYWYRQSLGQGLEFLIYFQGNSAPDKSGLPSDRFSAERTGGSVSTLTIQRTQQEDSAVYLCASSYDQPTFFYEQYFGPGTRLTVT.

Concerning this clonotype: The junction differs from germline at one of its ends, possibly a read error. The CDR3 nucleotides are TGTGCCAGCAGGGAAGGGACGGCCTATAATTCACCCCTCCACTTT. It specifies CASREGTAYNSPLHF. This chain links TRBV6-1 with TRBJ1-6; TRBD1 is a possible D gene (5 bases). Per germline, CDR1 MNHNS and CDR2 SASEGT. CDR3 length: 15 residues.

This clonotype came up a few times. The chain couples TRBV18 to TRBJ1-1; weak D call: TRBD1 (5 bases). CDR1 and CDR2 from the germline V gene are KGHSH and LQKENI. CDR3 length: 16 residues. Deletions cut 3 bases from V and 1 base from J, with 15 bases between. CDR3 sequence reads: CASSPYLPGGNTEAFF. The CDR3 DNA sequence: TGTGCCAGCTCACCCTATCTTCCGGGGGGGAACACTGAAGCTTTCTTT.

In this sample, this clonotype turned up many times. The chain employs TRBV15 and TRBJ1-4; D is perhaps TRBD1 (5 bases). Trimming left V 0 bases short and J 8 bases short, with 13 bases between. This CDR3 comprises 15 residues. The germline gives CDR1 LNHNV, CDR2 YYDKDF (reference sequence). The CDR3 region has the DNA TGTGCCACCAGCAGAGATCCCCAGGGAGGGGAAAAACTGTTTTTT. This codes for CATSRDPQGGEKLFF.

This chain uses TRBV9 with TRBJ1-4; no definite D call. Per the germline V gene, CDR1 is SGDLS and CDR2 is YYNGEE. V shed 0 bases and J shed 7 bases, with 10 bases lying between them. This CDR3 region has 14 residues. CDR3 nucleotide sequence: TGTGCCAGCAGCGTAGCAGGATTCGGTGAAAAACTGTTTTTT. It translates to CASSVAGFGEKLFF.

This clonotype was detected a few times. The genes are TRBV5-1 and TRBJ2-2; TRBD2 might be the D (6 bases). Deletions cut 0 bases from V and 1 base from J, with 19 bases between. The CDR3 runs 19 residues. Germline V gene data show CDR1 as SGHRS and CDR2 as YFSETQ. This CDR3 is CASSLGMVYGSRNTGELFF. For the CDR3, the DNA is TGCGCCAGCAGCTTGGGGATGGTATACGGGAGCAGGAACACCGGGGAGCTGTTTTTT.

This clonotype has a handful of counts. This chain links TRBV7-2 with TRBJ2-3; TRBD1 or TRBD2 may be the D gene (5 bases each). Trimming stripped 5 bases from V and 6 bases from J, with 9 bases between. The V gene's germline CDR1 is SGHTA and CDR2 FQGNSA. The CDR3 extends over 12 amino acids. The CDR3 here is CASSIRGDTQYF. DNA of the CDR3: TGTGCCAGCAGCATACGGGGCGATACGCAGTATTTT. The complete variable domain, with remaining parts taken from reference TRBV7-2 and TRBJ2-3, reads GAGVSQSPSNKVTEKGKDVELRCDPISGHTALYWYRQSLGQGLEFLIYFQGNSAPDKSGLPSDRFSAERTGGSVSTLTIQRTQQEDSAVYLCASSIRGDTQYFGPGTRLTVL.

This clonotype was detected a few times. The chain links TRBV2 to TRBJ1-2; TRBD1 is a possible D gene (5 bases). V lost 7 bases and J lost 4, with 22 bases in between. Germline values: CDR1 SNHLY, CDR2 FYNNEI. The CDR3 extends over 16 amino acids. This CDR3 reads CASMPGQNFGTYGYTF. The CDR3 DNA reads TGTGCCAGCATGCCGGGGCAAAATTTTGGCACCTATGGCTACACCTTC.

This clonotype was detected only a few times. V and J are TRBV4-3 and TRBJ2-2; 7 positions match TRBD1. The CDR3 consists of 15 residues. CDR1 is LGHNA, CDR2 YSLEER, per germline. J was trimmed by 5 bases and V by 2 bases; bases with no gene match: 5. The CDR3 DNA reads TGCGCCAGCAGCCAAAGACAGGGCCCAACCGGGGAGCTGTTTTTT. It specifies CASSQRQGPTGELFF.

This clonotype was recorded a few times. The CDR3: CASSLNLRSRNEQFF. In DNA, the CDR3 is TGTGCCAGCAGCTTGAACCTCAGGTCACGCAATGAGCAGTTCTTC. This chain joins TRBV7-9 and TRBJ2-1; no firm D call. V was cut by 3 bases and J by 6 bases, with 15 bases left in between. CDR3 size: 15 residues. The germline V gene encodes CDR1 SEHNR and CDR2 FQNEAQ (reference sequence). Supplemented by reference TRBV7-9 and TRBJ2-1, the full variable domain reads DTGVSQNPRHKITKRGQNVTFRCDPISEHNRLYWYRQTLGQGPEFLTYFQNEAQLEKSRLLSDRFSAERPKGSFSTLEIQRTEQGDSAMYLCASSLNLRSRNEQFFGPGTRLTVL.

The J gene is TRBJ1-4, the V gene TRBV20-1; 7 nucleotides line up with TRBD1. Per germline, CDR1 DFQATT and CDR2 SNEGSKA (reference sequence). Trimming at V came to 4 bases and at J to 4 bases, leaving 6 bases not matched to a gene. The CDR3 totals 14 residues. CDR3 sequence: CSANDRDGNEKLFF. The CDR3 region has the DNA TGCAGTGCTAACGACAGGGACGGTAATGAAAAACTGTTTTTT.